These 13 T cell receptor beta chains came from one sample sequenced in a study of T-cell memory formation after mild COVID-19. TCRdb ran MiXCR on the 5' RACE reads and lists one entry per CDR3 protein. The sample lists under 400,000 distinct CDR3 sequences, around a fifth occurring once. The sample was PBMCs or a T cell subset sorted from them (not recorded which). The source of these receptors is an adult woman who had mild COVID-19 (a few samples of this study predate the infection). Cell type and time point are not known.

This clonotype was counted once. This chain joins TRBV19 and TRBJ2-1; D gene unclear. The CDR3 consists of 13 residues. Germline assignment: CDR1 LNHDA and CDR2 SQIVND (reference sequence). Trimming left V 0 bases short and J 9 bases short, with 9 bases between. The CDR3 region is CASSIDITVEQFF. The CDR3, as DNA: TGTGCCAGTAGTATAGATATCACCGTTGAGCAGTTCTTC.

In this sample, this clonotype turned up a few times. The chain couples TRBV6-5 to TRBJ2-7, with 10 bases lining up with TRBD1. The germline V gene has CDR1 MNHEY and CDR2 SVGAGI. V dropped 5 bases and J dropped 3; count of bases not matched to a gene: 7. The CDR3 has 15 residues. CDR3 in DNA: TGTGCCAGCAGTCTCGGGACAGGGGATATCTACGAGCAGTACTTC. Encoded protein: CASSLGTGDIYEQYF.

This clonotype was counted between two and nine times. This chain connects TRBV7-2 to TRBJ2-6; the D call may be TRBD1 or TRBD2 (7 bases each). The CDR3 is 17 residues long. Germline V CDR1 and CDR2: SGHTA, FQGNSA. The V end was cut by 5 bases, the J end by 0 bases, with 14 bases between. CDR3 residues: CASSGRGQFSGANVLTF. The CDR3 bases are TGTGCCAGCAGCGGGAGGGGACAGTTCTCTGGGGCCAACGTCCTGACTTTC.

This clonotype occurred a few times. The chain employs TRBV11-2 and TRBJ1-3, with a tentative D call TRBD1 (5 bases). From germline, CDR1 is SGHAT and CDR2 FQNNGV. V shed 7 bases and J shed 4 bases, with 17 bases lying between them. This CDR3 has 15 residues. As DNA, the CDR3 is TGTGCCAGCACCCTGTTGAGGGGCTCCGGAAACACCATATATTTT. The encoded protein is CASTLLRGSGNTIYF.

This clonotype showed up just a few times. The CDR3 here is CASSLEGGGAKNIQYF. Here the CDR3 DNA reads TGCGCCAGCAGCCTGGAGGGGGGAGGAGCCAAAAACATTCAGTACTTC. The chain carries TRBV5-1 and TRBJ2-4; D could derive from TRBD1 or TRBD2 (6 bases each). Trimming cost V 4 bases and J 0 bases, with 14 bases left between them. The germline V gene encodes CDR1 SGHRS and CDR2 YFSETQ. CDR3 size: 16 residues. The full variable domain, in which reference TRBV5-1 and TRBJ2-4 provide the parts outside the CDR3, is KAGVTQTPRYLIKTRGQQVTLSCSPISGHRSVSWYQQTPGQGLQFLFEYFSETQRNKGNFPGRFSGRQFSNSRSEMNVSTLELGDSALYLCASSLEGGGAKNIQYFGAGTRLSVL.

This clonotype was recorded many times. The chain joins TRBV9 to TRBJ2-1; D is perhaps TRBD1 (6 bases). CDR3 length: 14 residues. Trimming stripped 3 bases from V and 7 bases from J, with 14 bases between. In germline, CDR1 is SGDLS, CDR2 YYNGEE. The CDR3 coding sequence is TGTGCCAGCAGCGAAGAACAGGGTACTAATGAGCAGTTCTTC. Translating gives CASSEEQGTNEQFF.

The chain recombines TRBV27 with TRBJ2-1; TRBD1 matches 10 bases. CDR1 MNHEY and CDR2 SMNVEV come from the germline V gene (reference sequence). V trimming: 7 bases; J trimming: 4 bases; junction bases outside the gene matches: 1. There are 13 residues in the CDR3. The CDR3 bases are TGTGCCAGCACGGGACAGGGGTACAATGAGCAGTTCTTC. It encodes CASTGQGYNEQFF.

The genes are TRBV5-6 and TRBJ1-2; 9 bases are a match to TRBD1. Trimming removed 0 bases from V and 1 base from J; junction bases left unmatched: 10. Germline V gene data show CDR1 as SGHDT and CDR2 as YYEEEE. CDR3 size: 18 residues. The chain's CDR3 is CASSLARTGADLNYGYTF. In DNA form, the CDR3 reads TGTGCCAGCAGCTTGGCGCGGACAGGGGCAGACCTTAACTATGGCTACACCTTC.

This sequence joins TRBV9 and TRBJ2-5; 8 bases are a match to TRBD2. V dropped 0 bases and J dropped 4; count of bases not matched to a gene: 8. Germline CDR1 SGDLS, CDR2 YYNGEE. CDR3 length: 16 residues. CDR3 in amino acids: CASSVADGRAGETQYF. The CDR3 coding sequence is TGTGCCAGCAGCGTAGCTGACGGGAGGGCCGGAGAGACCCAGTACTTC. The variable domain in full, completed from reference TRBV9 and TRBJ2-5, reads DSGVTQTPKHLITATGQRVTLRCSPRSGDLSVYWYQQSLDQGLQFLIQYYNGEERAKGNILERFSAQQFPDLHSELNLSSLELGDSALYFCASSVADGRAGETQYFGPGTRLLVL.

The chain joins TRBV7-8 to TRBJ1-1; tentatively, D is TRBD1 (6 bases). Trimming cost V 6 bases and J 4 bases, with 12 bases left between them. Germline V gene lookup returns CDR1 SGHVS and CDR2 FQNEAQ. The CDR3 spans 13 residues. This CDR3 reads CASSRTGSTEAFF. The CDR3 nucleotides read TGTGCCAGCAGTAGAACAGGGTCCACTGAAGCTTTCTTT.

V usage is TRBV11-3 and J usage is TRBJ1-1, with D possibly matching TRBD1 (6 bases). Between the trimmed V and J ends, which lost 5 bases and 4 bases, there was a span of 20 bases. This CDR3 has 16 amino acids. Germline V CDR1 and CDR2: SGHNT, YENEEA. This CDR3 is CASSPTRGGKGTEAFF. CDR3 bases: TGTGCCAGCAGCCCGACGAGGGGGGGAAAAGGCACTGAAGCTTTCTTT. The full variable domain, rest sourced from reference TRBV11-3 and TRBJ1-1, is EAGVVQSPRYKIIEKKQPVAFWCNPISGHNTLYWYLQNLGQGPELLIRYENEEAVDDSQLPKDRFSAERLKGVDSTLKIQPAELGDSAVYLCASSPTRGGKGTEAFFGQGTRLTVV.

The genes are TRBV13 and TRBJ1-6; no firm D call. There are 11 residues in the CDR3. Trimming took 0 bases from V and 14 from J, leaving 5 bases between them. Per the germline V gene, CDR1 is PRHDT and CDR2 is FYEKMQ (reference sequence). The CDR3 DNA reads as TGTGCCAGCAGCTTAGGGCAAACCCTCCACTTT. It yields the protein CASSLGQTLHF.

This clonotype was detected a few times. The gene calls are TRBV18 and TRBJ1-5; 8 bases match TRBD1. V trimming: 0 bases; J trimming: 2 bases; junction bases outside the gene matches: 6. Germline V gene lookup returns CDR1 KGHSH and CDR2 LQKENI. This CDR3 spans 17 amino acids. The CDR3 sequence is CASSPPDRVGRNQPQHF. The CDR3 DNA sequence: TGTGCCAGCTCACCACCGGACAGGGTGGGTCGCAATCAGCCCCAGCATTTT. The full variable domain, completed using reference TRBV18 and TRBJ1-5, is NAGVMQNPRHLVRRRGQEARLRCSPMKGHSHVYWYRQLPEEGLKFMVYLQKENIIDESGMPKERFSAEFPKEGPSILRIQQVVRGDSAAYFCASSPPDRVGRNQPQHFGDGTRLSIL.